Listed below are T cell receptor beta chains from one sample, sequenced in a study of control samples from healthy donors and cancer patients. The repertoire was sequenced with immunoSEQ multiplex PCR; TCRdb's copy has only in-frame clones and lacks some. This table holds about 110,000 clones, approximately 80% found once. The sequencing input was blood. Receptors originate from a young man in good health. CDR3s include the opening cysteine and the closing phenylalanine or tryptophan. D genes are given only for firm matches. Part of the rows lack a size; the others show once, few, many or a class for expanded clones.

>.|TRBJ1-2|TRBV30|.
CAWTSAVGGYTF
TGTGCCTGGACTTCTGCGGTCGGTGGCTACACCTTC
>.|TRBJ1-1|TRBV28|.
CASRVYTEAFF
TGTGCCAGCAGAGTTTACACTGAAGCTTTCTTT
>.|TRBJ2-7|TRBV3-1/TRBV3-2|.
CASSQDGRLDREQYF
TGTGCCAGCAGCCAAGATGGGCGGCTGGATAGAGAGCAGTACTTC
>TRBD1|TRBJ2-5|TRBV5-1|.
CASSARTGGVETQYF
TGCGCCAGCAGCGCAAGGACAGGGGGCGTTGAGACCCAGTACTTC
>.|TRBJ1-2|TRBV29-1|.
CSAFSGDYGYTF
TGCAGCGCATTCTCAGGGGACTATGGCTACACCTTC
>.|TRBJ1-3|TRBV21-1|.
CASSPGQVSRRNTIYF
TGTGCCAGCAGCCCTGGACAGGTTAGCCGAAGGAACACCATATATTTT
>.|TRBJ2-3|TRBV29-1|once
CSVEPGLADTQYF
TGCAGCGTTGAACCGGGTTTGGCAGATACGCAGTATTTT
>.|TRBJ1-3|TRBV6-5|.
CASSYSVNAGNTIYF
TGTGCCAGCAGTTACTCCGTGAACGCTGGAAACACCATATATTTT
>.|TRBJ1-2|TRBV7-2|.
CASSSGGGTLGYGYTF
TGTGCCAGCAGCTCCGGAGGAGGGACGCTAGGCTATGGCTACACCTTC
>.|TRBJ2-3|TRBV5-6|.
CASSLDQGGGDTQYF
TGTGCCAGCAGCTTGGATCAGGGGGGCGGGGATACGCAGTATTTT
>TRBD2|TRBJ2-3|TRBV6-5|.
CASRLAGGPVDTQYF
TGTGCCAGCAGACTAGCGGGGGGGCCCGTAGATACGCAGTATTTT
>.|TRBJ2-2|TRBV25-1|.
CASSGSLTQGFAGELFF
TGTGCCAGCAGTGGGTCCTTAACACAGGGCTTTGCCGGGGAGCTGTTTTTT
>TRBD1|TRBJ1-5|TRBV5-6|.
CASSFGTGVAQPQHF
TGTGCCAGCAGCTTCGGGACAGGGGTAGCTCAGCCCCAGCATTTT
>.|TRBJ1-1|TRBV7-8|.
CASSLAPEGTEAFF
TGTGCCAGCAGCTTAGCGCCGGAGGGAACTGAAGCTTTCTTT
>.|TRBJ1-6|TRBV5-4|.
CASSPQGASVNSPLHF
TGTGCCAGCAGCCCGCAGGGAGCATCGGTGAATTCACCCCTCCACTTT
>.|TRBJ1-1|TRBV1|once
CTSSRERRWTEAFF
TGCACCAGCAGTCGTGAGAGGAGGTGGACTGAAGCTTTCTTT
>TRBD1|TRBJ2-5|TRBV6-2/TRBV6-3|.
CASSYSPSRGPETQYF
TGTGCCAGCAGTTACTCGCCATCAAGGGGGCCCGAGACCCAGTACTTC
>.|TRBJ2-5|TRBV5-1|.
CASRLQETQYF
TGCGCCAGCCGCCTCCAAGAGACCCAGTACTTC
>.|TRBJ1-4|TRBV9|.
CASSPQGLNEKLFF
TGTGCCAGCAGCCCTCAGGGACTAAATGAAAAACTGTTTTTT
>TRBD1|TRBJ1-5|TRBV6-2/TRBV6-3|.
CASSLTGFQPQHF
TGTGCCAGCAGCCTGACAGGGTTTCAGCCCCAGCATTTT
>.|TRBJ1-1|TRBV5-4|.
CASSLAHQLHTEAFF
TGTGCCAGCAGCTTGGCACATCAACTGCACACTGAAGCTTTCTTT
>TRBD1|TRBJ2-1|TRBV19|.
CASSNRDRVYNEQFF
TGTGCCAGTAGTAACCGGGACAGGGTGTACAATGAGCAGTTCTTC
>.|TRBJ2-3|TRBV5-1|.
CASSSHFTDTQYF
TGCGCCAGCAGCTCACACTTCACAGATACGCAGTATTTT